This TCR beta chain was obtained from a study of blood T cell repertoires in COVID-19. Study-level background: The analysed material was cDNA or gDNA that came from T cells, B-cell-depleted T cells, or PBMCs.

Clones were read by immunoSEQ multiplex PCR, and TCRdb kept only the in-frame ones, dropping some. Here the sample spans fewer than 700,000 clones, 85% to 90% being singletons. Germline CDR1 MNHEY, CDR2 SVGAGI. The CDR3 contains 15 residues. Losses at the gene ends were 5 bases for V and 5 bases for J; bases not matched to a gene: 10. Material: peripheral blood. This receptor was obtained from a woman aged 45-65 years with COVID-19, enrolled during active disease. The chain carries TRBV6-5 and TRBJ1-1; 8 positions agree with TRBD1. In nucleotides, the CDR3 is TGTGCCAGCAGTCCCCCCGGACAGGGAAGAACTGAAGCTTTCTTT. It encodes CASSPPGQGRTEAFF.